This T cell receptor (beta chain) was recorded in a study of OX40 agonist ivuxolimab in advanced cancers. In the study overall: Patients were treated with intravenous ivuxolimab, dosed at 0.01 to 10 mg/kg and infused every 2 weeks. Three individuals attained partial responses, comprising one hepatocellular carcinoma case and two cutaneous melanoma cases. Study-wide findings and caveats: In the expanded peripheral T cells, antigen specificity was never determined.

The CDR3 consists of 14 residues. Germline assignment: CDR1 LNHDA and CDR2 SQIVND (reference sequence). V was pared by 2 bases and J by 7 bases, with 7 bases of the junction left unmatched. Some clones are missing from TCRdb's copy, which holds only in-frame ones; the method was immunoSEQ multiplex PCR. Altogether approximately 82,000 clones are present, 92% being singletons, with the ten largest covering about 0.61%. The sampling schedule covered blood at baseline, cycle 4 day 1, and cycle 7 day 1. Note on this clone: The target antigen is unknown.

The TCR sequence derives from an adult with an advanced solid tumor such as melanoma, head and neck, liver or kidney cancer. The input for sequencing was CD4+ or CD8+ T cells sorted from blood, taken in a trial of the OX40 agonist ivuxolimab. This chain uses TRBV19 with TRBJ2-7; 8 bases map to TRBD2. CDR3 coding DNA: TGTGCCAGTAGTATAAACGGGAGGGGATCTGAGCAGTACTTC. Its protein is CASSINGRGSEQYF.